Sequencing of this TCR beta chain was carried out in a study of T cells in Graves' hyperthyroidism and ophthalmopathy. TCR beta CDR3 regions were amplified from RNA transcripts. The TCR CDR3 first-round RT-PCR relied on the HTBI primer set. TCRdb re-called the multiplex PCR reads with MiXCR, one entry per CDR3 protein. The table shows some 600,000 distinct CDR3 sequences, with roughly 14% occurring only once. There are many counts of this clonotype. Its antigen is currently unknown. The germline V and J ends were trimmed by 6 bases and 6 bases, with 20 bases remaining between them. Germline assignment: CDR1 DFQATT and CDR2 SNEGSKA (reference sequence). CDR3 length equals 14 residues. Study outcomes and limitations: Also found in blood were most expanded thyroid clonotypes above 0.001.

The gene calls are TRBV20-1 and TRBJ1-1, with D perhaps TRBD1 (6 bases). This receptor was taken from a woman aged 25 to 39 with Graves' hyperthyroidism that later progressed to Graves' ophthalmopathy. Specimen: blood. The CDR3 nucleotides are TGCAGTGCCGAGAGGGGGGGCGCGGGCGCTGAAGCTTTCTTT. Translating it yields CSAERGGAGAEAFF.